This T cell receptor beta chain was identified during a study of regulatory T cells in long-lasting Graves disease. Study-wide findings and caveats: Study of thyroid tissue was not done, with only peripheral blood studied. TCR diversity was lower in persistent than newly diagnosed Graves' disease.

Described time point: newly diagnosed GD, antithyroid drugs for less than 3 months. PBMCs were the source of the RNA used for TCR sequencing. The authors built TCR beta libraries using iRepertoire HTBI primers and Arm-PCR of CDR3 regions. TCRdb ran MiXCR on the multiplex PCR reads and lists one entry per CDR3 protein. Of about 420,000 distinct CDR3 sequences listed, around 17% are singletons. Many counts were recorded for this clonotype. Its target is not known. The germline V gene has CDR1 SGHTA and CDR2 FQGNSA. The CDR3 sequence is 12 residues long. The V and J ends lost 4 bases and 4 bases respectively, with 7 bases between them. These same data were also listed under a study on T cells in Graves' hyperthyroidism and ophthalmopathy.

The receptor was isolated from a woman aged 18-29 years with Graves disease. The sample consisted of peripheral blood mononuclear cells (PBMCs), taken at new diagnosis, from a patient treated with antithyroid drugs. The rearrangement uses TRBV7-2 and TRBJ1-1; D remains unclear. DNA for the CDR3: TGTGCCAGCAGCTCGGGTCGCACTGAAGCTTTCTTT. This sequence encodes CASSSGRTEAFF.